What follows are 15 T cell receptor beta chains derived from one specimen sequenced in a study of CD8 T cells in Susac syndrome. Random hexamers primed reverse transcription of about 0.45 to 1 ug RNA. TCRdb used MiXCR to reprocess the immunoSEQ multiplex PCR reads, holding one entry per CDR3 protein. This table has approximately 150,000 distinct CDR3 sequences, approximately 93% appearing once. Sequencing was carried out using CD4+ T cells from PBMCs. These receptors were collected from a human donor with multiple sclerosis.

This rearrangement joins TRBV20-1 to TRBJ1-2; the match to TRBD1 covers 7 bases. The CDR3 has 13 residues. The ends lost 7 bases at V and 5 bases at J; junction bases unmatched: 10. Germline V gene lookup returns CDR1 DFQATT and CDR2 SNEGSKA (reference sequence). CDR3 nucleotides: TGCAGTGTTTATGGACAGGAGCATTATGGCTACACCTTC. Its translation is CSVYGQEHYGYTF.

The CDR3 DNA reads TGTGCCTGGAGTGTATCTCTTGGGGACAGGGCTTTCTTT. This sequence encodes CAWSVSLGDRAFF. The J gene is TRBJ1-1, the V gene TRBV30; 8 bases line up with TRBD1. J lost 11 bases, V lost 0 bases, and 8 bases had no gene match. In germline, CDR1 is GTSNPN, CDR2 SVGIG (reference sequence). CDR3 length equals 13 residues.

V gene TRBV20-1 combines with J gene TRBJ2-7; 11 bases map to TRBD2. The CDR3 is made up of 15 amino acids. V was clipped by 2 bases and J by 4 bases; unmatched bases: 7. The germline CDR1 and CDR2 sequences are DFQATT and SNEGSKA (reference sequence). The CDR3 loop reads CSARNPGTSGYEQYF. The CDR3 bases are TGCAGTGCTAGAAACCCCGGGACTAGCGGTTACGAGCAGTACTTC.

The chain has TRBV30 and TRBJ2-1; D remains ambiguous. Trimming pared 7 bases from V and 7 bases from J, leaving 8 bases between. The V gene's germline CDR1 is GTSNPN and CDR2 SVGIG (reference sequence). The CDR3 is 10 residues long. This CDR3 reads CAYLRNEQFF. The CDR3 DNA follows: TGTGCCTACCTCAGAAATGAGCAGTTCTTC.

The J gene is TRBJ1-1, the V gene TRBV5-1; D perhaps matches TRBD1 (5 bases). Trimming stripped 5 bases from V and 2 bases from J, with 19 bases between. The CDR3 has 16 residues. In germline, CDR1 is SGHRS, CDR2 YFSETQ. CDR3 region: CASSPGSAGSNTEAFF. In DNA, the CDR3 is TGCGCCAGCAGTCCCGGGTCGGCAGGGAGTAACACTGAAGCTTTCTTT.

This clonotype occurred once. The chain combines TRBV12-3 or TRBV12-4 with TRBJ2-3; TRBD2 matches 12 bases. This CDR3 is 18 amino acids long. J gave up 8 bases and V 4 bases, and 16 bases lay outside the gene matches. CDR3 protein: CASSWIPSGRARGVTQYF. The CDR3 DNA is TGTGCCAGCAGTTGGATCCCTAGCGGGAGGGCTCGGGGGGTTACGCAGTATTTT.

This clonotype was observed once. CDR3: CSARTPNTGELFF. In nucleotides, the CDR3 is TGCAGTGCCAGAACGCCGAACACCGGGGAGCTGTTTTTT. The chain has TRBV20-1 and TRBJ2-2; the D is unclear. The CDR3 runs 13 residues. Trimming pared 6 bases from V and 0 bases from J, leaving 8 bases between. The germline V gene encodes CDR1 DFQATT and CDR2 SNEGSKA (reference sequence).

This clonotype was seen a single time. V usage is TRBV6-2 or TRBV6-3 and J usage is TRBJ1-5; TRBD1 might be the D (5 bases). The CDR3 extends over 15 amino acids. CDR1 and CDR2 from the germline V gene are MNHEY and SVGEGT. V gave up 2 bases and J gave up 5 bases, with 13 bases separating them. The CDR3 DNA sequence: TGTGCCAGCAGTTACGAGGGCAGGGTATATCAGCCCCAGCATTTT. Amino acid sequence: CASSYEGRVYQPQHF.

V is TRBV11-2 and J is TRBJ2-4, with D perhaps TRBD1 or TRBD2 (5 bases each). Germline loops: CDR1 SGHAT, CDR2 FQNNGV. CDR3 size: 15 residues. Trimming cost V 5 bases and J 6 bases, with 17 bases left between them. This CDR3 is CASSQIRGGGNIQYF. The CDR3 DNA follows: TGTGCCAGCAGCCAAATCCGGGGCGGCGGAAACATTCAGTACTTC.

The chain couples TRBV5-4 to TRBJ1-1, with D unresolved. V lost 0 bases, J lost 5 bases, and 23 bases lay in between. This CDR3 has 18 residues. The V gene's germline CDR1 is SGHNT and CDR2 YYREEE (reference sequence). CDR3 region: CASSLDLGQALWLTEAFF. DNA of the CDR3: TGTGCCAGCAGCTTGGATCTTGGGCAGGCTCTTTGGTTAACTGAAGCTTTCTTT.

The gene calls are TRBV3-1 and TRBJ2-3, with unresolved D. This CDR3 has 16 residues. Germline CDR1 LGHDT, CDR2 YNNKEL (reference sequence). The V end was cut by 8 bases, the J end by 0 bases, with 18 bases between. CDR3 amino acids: CASSGQTAISTDTQYF. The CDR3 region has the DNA TGTGCCAGCTCTGGTCAAACTGCTATTAGCACAGATACGCAGTATTTT.

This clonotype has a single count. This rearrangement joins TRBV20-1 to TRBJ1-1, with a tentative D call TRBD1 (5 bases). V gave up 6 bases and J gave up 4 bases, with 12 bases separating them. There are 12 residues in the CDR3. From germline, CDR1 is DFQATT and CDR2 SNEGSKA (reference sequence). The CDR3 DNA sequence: TGCAGTGCGCGTCAGGGTTCCACTGAAGCTTTCTTT. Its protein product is CSARQGSTEAFF.

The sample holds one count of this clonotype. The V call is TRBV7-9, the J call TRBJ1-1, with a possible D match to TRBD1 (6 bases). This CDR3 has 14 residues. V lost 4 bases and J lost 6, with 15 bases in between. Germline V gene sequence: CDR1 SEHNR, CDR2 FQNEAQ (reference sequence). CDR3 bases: TGTGCCAGCAGCTCAACACAGGGACGGGCTGAAGCTTTCTTT. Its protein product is CASSSTQGRAEAFF.

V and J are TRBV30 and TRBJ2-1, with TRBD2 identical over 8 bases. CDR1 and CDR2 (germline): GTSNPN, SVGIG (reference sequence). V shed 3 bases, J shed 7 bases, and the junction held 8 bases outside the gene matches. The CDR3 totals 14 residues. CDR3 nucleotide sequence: TGTGCCTGGAGCGGCGGGGGGTTCCTTAATGAGCAGTTCTTC. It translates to CAWSGGGFLNEQFF.

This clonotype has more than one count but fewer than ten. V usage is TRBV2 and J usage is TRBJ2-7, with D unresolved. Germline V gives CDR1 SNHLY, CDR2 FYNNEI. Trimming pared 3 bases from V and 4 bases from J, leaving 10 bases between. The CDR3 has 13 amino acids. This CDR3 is CASSEPMRYEQYF. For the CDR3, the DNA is TGTGCCAGCAGTGAGCCCATGCGATACGAGCAGTACTTC.